This record concerns one T cell receptor (beta chain) sequence. The CDR3 covers 15 residues. Per the germline V gene, CDR1 is SQVTM and CDR2 is ANQGSEA. The V and J ends lost 3 bases and 4 bases respectively, with 19 bases between them. The sample belongs to a study of cytomegalovirus exposure and HLA in healthy donors. The study ran its PCR with 60 Vbeta and 13 Jbeta primers. The repertoire was sequenced with immunoSEQ multiplex PCR; TCRdb's copy has only in-frame clones and lacks some. The table lists 95,000 to 110,000 clones, over 70% of them singletons. Sequencing was done on a sample of PBMCs. V gene TRBV29-1 combines with J gene TRBJ2-7; weak D call: TRBD2 (7 bases). This sequence originates from a man in his thirties or forties in good health and CMV-seronegative. The DNA for the CDR3 is TGCAGCGTTGAGGCGGTGCGGGGGCCTAAGTACGAGCAGTACTTC. Its translation: CSVEAVRGPKYEQYF.